Below, one T cell receptor (beta chain) is given with its context. This sample is drawn from a study of blood T cell repertoires in COVID-19. Germline CDR1 is SGHNT and CDR2 is YYREEE (reference sequence). The CDR3 spans 15 residues. V was shortened by 0 bases and J by 2 bases, with 10 bases between the two germline ends. Authors' data handling: Reference gene primer amplification in the assay estimated nucleated cell counts. Profiled with immunoSEQ multiplex PCR; TCRdb holds only in-frame clones, not every one. Clone size and the V and J calls come from that table; the DNA yielded D and trimming. There are over 30,000 clones in the sample; roughly 90% occur only once, and approximately 14% lies in the top ten.

This sequence joins TRBV5-4 and TRBJ2-3; the D is unclear. Sequencing used peripheral blood. The clonotype originates from a human donor with active COVID-19. The donor label of this sample is uncertain. CDR3 in amino acids: CASSLVLELTDTQYF. The DNA of the CDR3 is TGTGCCAGCAGCTTGGTTCTGGAGCTCACAGATACGCAGTATTTT.